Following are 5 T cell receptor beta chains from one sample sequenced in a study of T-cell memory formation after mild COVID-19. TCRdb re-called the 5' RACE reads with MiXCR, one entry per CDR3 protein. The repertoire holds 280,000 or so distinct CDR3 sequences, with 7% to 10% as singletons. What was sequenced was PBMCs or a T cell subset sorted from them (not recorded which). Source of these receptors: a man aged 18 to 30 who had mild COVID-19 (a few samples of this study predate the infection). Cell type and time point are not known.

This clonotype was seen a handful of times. The CDR3 coding sequence is TGTGCCAGCCGGTCTAGGGACACCGGGGAGCTGTTTTTT. This encodes CASRSRDTGELFF. This chain uses TRBV6-2 or TRBV6-3 with TRBJ2-2, with no clear D. Between the trimmed V and J ends, which lost 8 bases and 3 bases, there was a span of 10 bases. CDR1 and CDR2 (germline): MNHEY, SVGEGT. The CDR3 extends over 13 amino acids.

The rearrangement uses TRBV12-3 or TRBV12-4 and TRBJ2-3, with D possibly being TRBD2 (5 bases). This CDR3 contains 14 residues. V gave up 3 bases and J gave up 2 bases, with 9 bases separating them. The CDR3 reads CASSFGEYTDTQYF. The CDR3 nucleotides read TGTGCCAGCAGTTTCGGGGAGTACACAGATACGCAGTATTTT.

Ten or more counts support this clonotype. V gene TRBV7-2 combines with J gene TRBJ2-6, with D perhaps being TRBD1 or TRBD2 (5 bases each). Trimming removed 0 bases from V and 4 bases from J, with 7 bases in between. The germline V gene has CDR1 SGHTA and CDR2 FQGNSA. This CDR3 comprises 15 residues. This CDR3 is CASSLAGTGANVLTF. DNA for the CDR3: TGTGCCAGCAGCTTAGCGGGGACGGGGGCCAACGTCCTGACTTTC.

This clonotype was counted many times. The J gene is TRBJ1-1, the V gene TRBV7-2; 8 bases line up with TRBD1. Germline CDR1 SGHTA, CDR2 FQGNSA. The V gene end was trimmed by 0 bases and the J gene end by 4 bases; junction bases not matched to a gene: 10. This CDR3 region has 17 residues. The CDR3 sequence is CASSLAGAGGRSTEAFF. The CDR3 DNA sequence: TGTGCCAGCAGCTTAGCGGGGGCAGGGGGCCGTAGCACTGAAGCTTTCTTT.

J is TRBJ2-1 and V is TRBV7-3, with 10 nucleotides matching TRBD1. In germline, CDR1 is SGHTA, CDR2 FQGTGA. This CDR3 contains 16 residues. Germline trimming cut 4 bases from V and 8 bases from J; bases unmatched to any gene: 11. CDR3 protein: CASSSQTGGVFDEQFF. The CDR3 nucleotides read TGTGCCAGCAGCTCCCAGACAGGGGGCGTTTTCGATGAGCAGTTCTTC.